This T cell receptor (beta chain) was recorded in a study of shared clonotypes between healthy human individuals. As for the study in general: Donors had three CD4 naive, three CD4 memory, two CD8 naive and one CD8 memory plate apiece. General study results and limits: Although depth was large, rarefaction showed that sequencing of the sorted subsets was incomplete.

Comments on this clone: The antigen is not known.

Trimming removed 0 bases from V and 5 bases from J, with 8 bases in between. This CDR3 has 14 amino acids. Germline CDR1 reads GTSNPN; CDR2 reads SVGIG (reference sequence). Participating donors were healthy, HIV-negative adults free of recent acute infections or vaccinations. A CD45RA-negative memory subset and a CD45RA+ naive subset were separated from the CD4+ cells. Sequencing used immunoSEQ multiplex PCR; TCRdb keeps in-frame clones, though not all of them. The sample has 2,500,000 or so clones, approximately 92% seen once; the top ten hold more than 0.12%. The clonotype comes from a man between 18 and 35 years old in good health. The sample consisted of naive CD4+ T cells sorted from blood. The subset here: CD45RA+ positively selected. The chain carries TRBV30 and TRBJ1-6; the D is unclear. CDR3: CAWSVLDNNSPLHF. As DNA, the CDR3 is TGTGCCTGGAGTGTACTAGATAATAATTCACCCCTCCACTTT.